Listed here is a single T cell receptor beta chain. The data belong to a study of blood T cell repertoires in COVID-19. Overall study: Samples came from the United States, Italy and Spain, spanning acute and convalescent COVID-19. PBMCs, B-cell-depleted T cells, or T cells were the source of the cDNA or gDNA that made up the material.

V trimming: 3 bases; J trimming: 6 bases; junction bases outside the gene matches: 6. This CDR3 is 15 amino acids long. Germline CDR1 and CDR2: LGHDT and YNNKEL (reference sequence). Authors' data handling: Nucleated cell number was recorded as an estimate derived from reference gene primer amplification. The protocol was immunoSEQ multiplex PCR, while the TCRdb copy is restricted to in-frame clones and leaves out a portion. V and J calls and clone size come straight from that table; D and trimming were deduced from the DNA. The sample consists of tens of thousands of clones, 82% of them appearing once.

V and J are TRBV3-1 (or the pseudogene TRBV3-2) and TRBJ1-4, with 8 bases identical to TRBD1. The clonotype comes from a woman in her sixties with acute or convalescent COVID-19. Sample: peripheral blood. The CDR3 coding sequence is TGTGCCAGCAGCCATGCGGCAGGGGGCGATGAAAAACTGTTTTTT. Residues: CASSHAAGGDEKLFF.